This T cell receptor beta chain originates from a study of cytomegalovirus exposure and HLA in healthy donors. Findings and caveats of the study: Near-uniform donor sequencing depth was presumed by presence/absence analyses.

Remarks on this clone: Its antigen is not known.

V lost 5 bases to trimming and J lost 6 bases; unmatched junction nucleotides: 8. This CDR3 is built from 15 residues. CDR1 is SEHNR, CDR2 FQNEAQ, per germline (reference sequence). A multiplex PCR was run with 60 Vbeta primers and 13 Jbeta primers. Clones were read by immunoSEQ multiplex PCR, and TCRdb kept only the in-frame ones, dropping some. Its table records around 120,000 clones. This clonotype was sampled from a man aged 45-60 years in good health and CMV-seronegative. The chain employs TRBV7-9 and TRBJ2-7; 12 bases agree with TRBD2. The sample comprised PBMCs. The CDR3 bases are TGTGCCAGCAGCGACCGGACTAGCGGGATGGTCGAGCAGTACTTC. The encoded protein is CASSDRTSGMVEQYF. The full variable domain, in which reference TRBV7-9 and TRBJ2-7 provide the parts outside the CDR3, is DTGVSQNPRHKITKRGQNVTFRCDPISEHNRLYWYRQTLGQGPEFLTYFQNEAQLEKSRLLSDRFSAERPKGSFSTLEIQRTEQGDSAMYLCASSDRTSGMVEQYFGPGTRLTVT.